The source of this T cell receptor (beta chain) is a study of spatial heterogeneity in lung cancer. Study results and caveats: The study found ubiquitous expanded tumor TCRs in blood more at resection than follow-up.

Time point here: sample taken at primary tumor resection. Concerning this clonotype itself: The antigen remains unidentified.

This CDR3 contains 13 residues. Germline CDR1 is MGHRA and CDR2 is YSYEKL. V shed 0 bases and J shed 9 bases, with 9 bases lying between them. Every TCR cDNA molecule bore its own unique molecular identifier. One entry per CDR3 protein results from TCRdb running MiXCR on the 5' RACE reads. The sample contains tens of thousands of distinct CDR3 sequences, 10% to 15% of which appear only once. This TCR was recovered from a male donor with early-stage non-small cell lung cancer. J is TRBJ2-1 and V is TRBV4-1, with D unclear. The sample was PBMCs, taken at surgery. The CDR3 sequence is CASSQDFKGEQFF. The CDR3 bases are TGCGCCAGCAGCCAAGATTTCAAGGGTGAGCAGTTCTTC.